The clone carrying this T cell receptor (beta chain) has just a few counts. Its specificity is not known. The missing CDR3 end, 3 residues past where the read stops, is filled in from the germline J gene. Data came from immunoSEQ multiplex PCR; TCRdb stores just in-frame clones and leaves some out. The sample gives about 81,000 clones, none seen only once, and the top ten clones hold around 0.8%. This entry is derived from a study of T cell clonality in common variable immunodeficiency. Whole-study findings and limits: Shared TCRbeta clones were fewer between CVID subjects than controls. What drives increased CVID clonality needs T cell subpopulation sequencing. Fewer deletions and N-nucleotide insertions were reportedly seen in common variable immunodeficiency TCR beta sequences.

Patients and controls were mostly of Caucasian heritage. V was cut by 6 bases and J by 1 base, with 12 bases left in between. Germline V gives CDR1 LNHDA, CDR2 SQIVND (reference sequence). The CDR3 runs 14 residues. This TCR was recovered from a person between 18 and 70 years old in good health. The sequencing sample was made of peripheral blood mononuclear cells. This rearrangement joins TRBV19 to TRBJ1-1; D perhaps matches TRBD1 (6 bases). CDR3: CASRPRTENTEAFF. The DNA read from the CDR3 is TGTGCCAGTAGACCCCGGACAGAGAACACTGAA.